These 14 T cell receptor beta chains were all obtained from the same sample, sequenced in a study of long-term antiretroviral therapy in people with HIV. An immunoSEQ assay, version v3.0, was performed at survey level. Only in-frame clones appear in the TCRdb table, and some are missing; sequencing was by immunoSEQ multiplex PCR. Of about 50,000 clones in the sample, around 80% were seen once. Material: unsorted PBMCs, obtained 0.8 years after starting antiretroviral therapy. These receptors came from a woman aged 18 to 35 with HIV.

The chain joins TRBV9 to TRBJ2-2; 9 bases line up with TRBD1. J was trimmed by 7 bases and V by 1 base; bases with no gene match: 5. Germline lookup yields CDR1 SGDLS and CDR2 YYNGEE. The length of the CDR3 is 15 residues. CDR3 DNA: TGTGCCAGCAGCGTACGGACAGGGGACAACGGGGAGCTGTTTTTT. As protein: CASSVRTGDNGELFF.

J is TRBJ1-5 and V is TRBV6-6; weak D call: TRBD1 (6 bases). The CDR3 extends over 13 amino acids. The germline V gene has CDR1 MNHNY and CDR2 SVGAGI (reference sequence). Between the trimmed V and J ends, which lost 6 bases and 7 bases, there was a span of 13 bases. CDR3 nucleotides: TGTGCCAGCAGGGAAACAGGGAACCAGCCCCAGCATTTT. Its translation: CASRETGNQPQHF.

The rearrangement links TRBV25-1 to TRBJ1-1; TRBD1 matches 12 bases. This CDR3 spans 17 amino acids. Germline CDR1 reads MGHDK; CDR2 reads SYGVNS. With V trimmed by 7 bases and J by 4 bases, 13 bases remained unmatched. CDR3 nucleotides: TGTGCCAGCACCCCATCGGGGACAGGGGGCGCGGGCACTGAAGCTTTCTTT. This sequence encodes CASTPSGTGGAGTEAFF. Filled out from reference TRBV25-1 and TRBJ1-1, the complete variable domain reads EADIYQTPRYLVIGTGKKITLECSQTMGHDKMYWYQQDPGMELHLIHYSYGVNSTEKGDLSSESTVSRIRTEHFPLTLESARPSHTSQYLCASTPSGTGGAGTEAFFGQGTRLTVV.

The chain is built from TRBV19 and TRBJ2-7; D not certain. The V gene's germline CDR1 is LNHDA and CDR2 SQIVND (reference sequence). V lost 3 bases to trimming and J lost 2 bases, with 11 bases between them. The CDR3 has 14 residues. The DNA for the CDR3 is TGTGCCAGTAGTATGACCAGGCAGGCCTACGAGCAGTACTTC. Encoded protein: CASSMTRQAYEQYF.

This sequence joins TRBV21-1 and TRBJ2-7; TRBD2 is the table's D call and was not checked against the DNA. TRBV21-1 has pseudogene status. CDR3 size: 17 residues. This chain's CDR3 is CASSKAPTSGSSYEQYF. As DNA, the CDR3 is TGTGCCAGCAGCAAAGCCCCAACTAGCGGGAGCTCCTACGAGCAGTACTTC.

The V and J genes are TRBV2 and TRBJ1-5, with 8 bases aligning to TRBD1. V dropped 3 bases and J dropped 4; count of bases not matched to a gene: 5. The CDR3 has 15 amino acids. Germline V gene data show CDR1 as SNHLY and CDR2 as FYNNEI. This chain's CDR3 is CASSDRTGPNQPQHF. The CDR3, as DNA: TGTGCCAGCAGTGATCGGACAGGGCCTAATCAGCCCCAGCATTTT.

Relative to its sample, this clone is medium-sized. V usage is TRBV7-9 and J usage is TRBJ2-7, with 10 nucleotides matching TRBD1. The trim removed 4 bases at V and 3 bases at J, leaving 6 bases unmatched. Germline CDR1 and CDR2: SEHNR and FQNEAQ (reference sequence). The CDR3 covers 15 residues. The CDR3 region is CASSSRDRGDYEQYF. The CDR3 DNA reads TGTGCCAGCAGCTCCAGGGACAGGGGCGACTACGAGCAGTACTTC.

V gene TRBV6-4 combines with J gene TRBJ2-3, with D possibly TRBD1 on 5 matching bases. The germline V gene has CDR1 MRHNA and CDR2 SNTAGT. Trimming stripped 3 bases from V and 1 base from J, with 5 bases between. This CDR3 is 13 amino acids long. Here the CDR3 DNA reads TGTGCCAGCAGTGAACAGGGCACAGATACGCAGTATTTT. The encoded protein is CASSEQGTDTQYF.

The CDR3 here is CSVGDRDYEQYF. The CDR3 nucleotides are TGCAGCGTTGGAGACAGGGACTACGAGCAGTACTTC. This chain joins TRBV29-1 and TRBJ2-7; 7 nucleotides align to TRBD1. CDR3 length: 12 residues. V shed 4 bases and J 3 bases; nucleotides not matched to a gene: 3. The V gene's germline CDR1 is SQVTM and CDR2 ANQGSEA.

This sequence joins TRBV10-3 and TRBJ1-5; maybe TRBD1 (5 bases). From germline, CDR1 is ENHRY and CDR2 SYGVKD. The CDR3 length is 15 residues. Trimming cost V 3 bases and J 4 bases, with 13 bases left between them. This chain's CDR3 is CAISEDNRRNQPQHF. CDR3 coding DNA: TGTGCCATCAGTGAAGATAACAGGCGGAATCAGCCCCAGCATTTT.

The chain couples TRBV7-9 to TRBJ1-5; the match to TRBD1 covers 11 bases. V trimming: 1 base; J trimming: 1 base; junction bases outside the gene matches: 6. Germline V gene sequence: CDR1 SEHNR, CDR2 FQNEAQ (reference sequence). The CDR3 totals 18 residues. The CDR3 DNA follows: TGTGCCAGCAGCTTAGTTGGACAGGGGGCGAAGAGCAATCAGCCCCAGCATTTT. Its protein is CASSLVGQGAKSNQPQHF.

The chain employs TRBV29-1 and TRBJ2-1, with no clear D. The V gene lost 3 bases and the J gene lost 10 bases, with 22 bases spanning the gap. The CDR3 loop spans 15 amino acids. Germline CDR1 and CDR2: SQVTM and ANQGSEA. The CDR3: CSVDMRPTRVQEQFF. The CDR3 DNA is TGCAGCGTTGATATGAGGCCCACCCGGGTGCAAGAGCAGTTCTTC.

This clone was counted a few times. The rearrangement uses TRBV11-2 and TRBJ1-3; the D gene is possibly TRBD1 (5 bases). The CDR3 covers 13 residues. The ends were cut back, 8 bases at V and 2 bases at J, with 10 bases in the middle. CDR1 and CDR2 (germline): SGHAT, FQNNGV. CDR3 coding DNA: TGTGCCAGCGGCCAGGGTCCTGGAAACACCATATATTTT. This codes for CASGQGPGNTIYF. The full variable domain, with the rest looked up from reference TRBV11-2 and TRBJ1-3, is EAGVAQSPRYKIIEKRQSVAFWCNPISGHATLYWYQQILGQGPKLLIQFQNNGVVDDSQLPKDRFSAERLKGVDSTLKIQPAKLEDSAVYLCASGQGPGNTIYFGEGSWLTVV.

This clone was seen once. The chain recombines TRBV10-1 with TRBJ2-7; D ambiguous. The germline CDR1 and CDR2 sequences are WNHNN and SYGVQD (reference sequence). The CDR3 covers 10 residues. Trimming pared 11 bases from V and 4 bases from J, leaving 9 bases between. CDR3 DNA sequence: TGCGCCCGCCAGAGGTACGAGCAGTACTTC. Protein sequence: CARQRYEQYF.